This TCR beta chain was sequenced in a study of T cells in pancreatic ductal adenocarcinoma. Selected pancreatic ductal adenocarcinoma patients had undergone surgery without neoadjuvant therapy. In the case of this clone: Its antigen is not identified.

V was pared by 2 bases and J by 4 bases, with 9 bases of the junction left unmatched. Germline lookup yields CDR1 ENHRY and CDR2 SYGVKD. CDR3 length equals 16 residues. Study-wide findings and caveats: The resected cohort was biased toward the minority with early-stage disease. Tumor and blood clonality did not differ significantly, about 0.1 versus 0.071.

TCRdb's copy holds only in-frame clones and misses some; the assay was immunoSEQ multiplex PCR. The repertoire holds over 100,000 clones, with about 95% as singletons. The rearrangement links TRBV10-3 to TRBJ1-2; 8 bases match TRBD1. This sequence was found in a human donor with pancreatic ductal adenocarcinoma. Sequenced material: PBMCs. For the CDR3, the DNA is TGTGCCATCAGTGAGGGACGGGGGACAGGCATCTATGGCTACACCTTC. Its protein product is CAISEGRGTGIYGYTF.